This TCR beta chain was obtained from a study of CD4 T cells in relation to SARS-CoV-2 and coronaviruses. Study outcomes and limitations: Samples before the pandemic and after infection were not matched within any donor. SARS-CoV-2-driven expansion was significantly weaker in crossreactive than monoreactive clones. This crossreactivity analysis covered spike protein alone, no other viral proteins.

Unexposed donor CD4+ T cells date from 2011-2018, before the COVID-19 pandemic. Naive and memory CD4+ T cells were separated from cryopreserved PBMCs. The method was immunoSEQ multiplex PCR; TCRdb's version includes in-frame clones alone and lacks a portion of them. The sample includes roughly 60,000 clones, about 94% of them seen just once. With respect to this clone: Its target is unknown.

V lost 8 bases to trimming and J lost 3 bases; unmatched junction nucleotides: 4. Per germline, CDR1 WSHSY and CDR2 SAAADI. CDR3 size: 13 residues. The sequence came from a human donor in good health. The V call is TRBV10-2, the J call TRBJ2-3, with 8 bases that match TRBD1. Sequencing was done on a sample of naive CD4+ T cells from PBMCs. The subset here: naive CD4+ T cells isolated by negative enrichment. The CDR3 DNA reads TGCGCCAGCGGACAGGGTAGGACAGATACGCAGTATTTT. Amino acids: CASGQGRTDTQYF.